This T cell receptor (beta chain) emerged from a study of blood T cells in healthy people across ages (dated by TCRdb to the mid-2010s). As for the study more broadly: In model experiments, template switching captured about one uniquely barcoded TCR beta cDNA molecule for every two T cells. To avoid experimental bias, donors of different ages were spread randomly across the sequencing lanes. Two additional independent replicas of 1 million unique cDNA reads from the same blood draw were analyzed for two donors (one aged 18 to 30 and one aged 80 or older). The study measured age-related changes in TCR beta repertoire diversity using deep sequencing normalized with unique cDNA molecular identifiers. The donors were split into four age groups: young (average 16 years), middle-aged (roughly 39), aged (over 55) and long-lived (more than 80).

Receptor libraries were prepared by 5' RACE. The instrument was an Illumina HiSeq 2500. The second PCR ran for about 7 to 11 cycles and used a J-beta primer mix along with a sample-barcoded 5' primer. A unique molecular identifier was introduced onto each TCR beta cDNA molecule by a template-switch 5' adaptor carrying 12 random nucleotides. Each sample yielded at least 2.5 million CDR3-containing paired-end reads. All of the RNA was converted into first-strand cDNA using the Mint cDNA synthesis kit, with a TRBC-specific oligonucleotide serving as the primer. All cDNA was treated with uracil-DNA glycosylase and then went through a first 18-cycle PCR with the universal primers M1SS and BC2_uni_R. The original methods were these. Each sample was normalized by randomly selecting 1 million high-quality reads, each carrying a distinct molecular identifier. Instead of being binned into consensus sequences, reads with shared molecular identifiers were discarded. CDR3 identification, clonotype clustering and error correction used MiTCR with a Q25 quality threshold and the strictest error-elimination algorithm. A nonparametric unseen species model with Euler transformation was used to estimate a lower bound on total TCR beta diversity. The raw public data were reprocessed by TCRdb itself: fastp quality trimming at Q25, MiXCR clonotype calling, in-frame beta chains only. Identical CDR3 protein sequences are pooled into one entry, listed with their most common genes and DNA. The V and J calls, along with clone size, are taken from TCRdb and not from the paper's own processing. A total of about 640,000 distinct CDR3 sequences appear in this sample, under 70% of them only once. The leading ten clones occupy over 30% of the sample.

The CDR3 contains 13 residues, cysteine and phenylalanine counted. Kept here is only the CDR3 DNA, which spans 39 bases and is read in frame from base 1. Reading the germline V gene gives CDR1 MDHEN and CDR2 SYDVKM. V gives up 0 bases and J gives up 2 bases, and the segment between their germline ends measures 4 bases. The 35 to 40 donors, aged 6 to 90 years, were systemically healthy Caucasian individuals from Russia. Each donor gave about 10 milliliters of peripheral blood, drawn into EDTA-treated Vacutainer tubes. PBMCs were isolated by Ficoll-Paque density-gradient centrifugation, with at least 6 million obtained per sample. Trizol reagent was used to extract total RNA from the PBMCs, yielding at least 5 micrograms per sample. Naive CD45RAhigh/CD27high T cell percentages were measured by flow cytometry on a PBMC aliquot from every donor. As concerns this clonotype: Its target antigen remains unknown. Per-base quality was not reported, and no clone a single base away is much larger than it.

Findings and caveats that apply to the study as a whole: As age increased, observed TCR beta diversity per million T cells dropped in a roughly linear way, and a significant reduction was already evident by age 40. Compared with the aged group, more naive CD4+ T cells, fewer expanded clones and increased TCR diversity were shown by the long-lived group, suggesting age selection. Estimates of total diversity based on one million sequenced T cells were regarded as lower bounds and as underestimates. Because donor CMV infection status was unknown, age-related changes in expanded clonotypes were potentially confounded. Observed TCR beta diversity correlated strongly with the percentage of naive T cells measured by flow cytometry. Conclusive comparison of naive and antigen-experienced compartments was prevented by the profiling of bulk unsorted PBMCs.

The clonotype was recovered from a man in his 60s in good health. The source material was blood. The V gene is TRBV28 and the J gene is TRBJ2-5; the D gene is not confidently resolved. At the DNA level, the sequence is TGTGCCAGCAGTTTATGGCAGCAAGAGACCCAGTACTTC. It codes for CASSLWQQETQYF.